The 32 T cell receptor beta chains reported below all come from one sample, sequenced in a study of beta chain features in type 1 diabetes. Reverse transcribing all isolated RNA meant expressed TCRB transcripts were sequenced. Produced via immunoSEQ multiplex PCR; TCRdb's table is partial and in-frame only. The data hold approximately 280,000 clones, with approximately 16% observed a single time. Their antigen targets remain unknown. Findings and caveats of the study: Shorter TCRB CDR3s, moderately but significantly so, were found in Type 1 diabetes patients in all four CD4+ subsets.

Sequencing was performed on naive CD4+ T cells from blood. Source of these receptors: a young man with type 1 diabetes.

The gene calls are TRBV4-3 and TRBJ1-2, with D perhaps matching TRBD1 (5 bases). CDR1 LGHNA and CDR2 YSLEER come from the germline V gene. V shed 0 bases and J shed 6 bases, with 8 bases lying between them. The CDR3 totals 13 residues. CDR3 protein: CASSQDWGDGYTF. The CDR3 bases are TGCGCCAGCAGCCAAGATTGGGGGGATGGCTACACCTTC.

This clone was picked up a small number of times. This chain connects TRBV19 to TRBJ2-1; TRBD2 agrees at 7 bases. Trimming removed 5 bases from V and 7 bases from J; junction bases left unmatched: 17. This CDR3 has 17 amino acids. Germline V gene lookup returns CDR1 LNHDA and CDR2 SQIVND (reference sequence). CDR3 DNA: TGTGCCAGTAGTCCAAACCGACTAGCTCCCTTTGAGAATGAGCAGTTCTTC. It encodes CASSPNRLAPFENEQFF.

This clone has a handful of counts. The V gene is TRBV5-6, the J gene TRBJ1-1; D may be TRBD1 (5 bases). Trimming cost V 1 base and J 0 bases, with 16 bases left between them. The CDR3 runs 17 residues. Looked up from germline, CDR1 is SGHDT and CDR2 is YYEEEE. CDR3 in DNA: TGTGCCAGCAGCTTGCCCCCGGGGGGTAACATGAACACTGAAGCTTTCTTT. Residues: CASSLPPGGNMNTEAFF.

The chain has TRBV27 and TRBJ2-3; 8 bases match TRBD2. The CDR3 has 14 residues. The ends lost 6 bases at V and 2 bases at J; junction bases unmatched: 4. In germline, CDR1 is MNHEY, CDR2 SMNVEV (reference sequence). For the CDR3, the DNA is TGTGCCAGCAGATTACTAGCGGTCACAGATACGCAGTATTTT. This translates into CASRLLAVTDTQYF.

The sample holds a few counts of this clone. This chain links TRBV4-3 with TRBJ2-5; tentative D call: TRBD1 (5 bases). Deletions cut 4 bases from V and 1 base from J, with 19 bases between. The CDR3 is 17 amino acids. From germline, CDR1 is LGHNA and CDR2 YSLEER. The CDR3 is CASSLTWGRAPQETQYF. CDR3 in DNA: TGCGCCAGCAGCCTAACCTGGGGCAGGGCCCCCCAAGAGACCCAGTACTTC.

This clone has a handful of counts. This chain connects TRBV6-5 to TRBJ2-4; possibly TRBD2 for D (7 bases). The CDR3 runs to 15 residues. In germline, CDR1 is MNHEY, CDR2 SVGAGI. The V gene lost 3 bases and the J gene lost 7 bases, with 16 bases spanning the gap. The CDR3 DNA follows: TGTGCCAGCAGTTATCGGTCGGGGGGCAGGAACATTCAGTACTTC. It translates to CASSYRSGGRNIQYF.

The chain is built from TRBV10-3 and TRBJ2-1; possibly TRBD1 for D (6 bases). Germline V gives CDR1 ENHRY, CDR2 SYGVKD. The CDR3 consists of 16 residues. The V and J ends lost 0 bases and 2 bases respectively, with 11 bases between them. As DNA, the CDR3 is TGTGCCATCAGTGAGTCGCTGGACAGTCCCTACAATGAGCAGTTCTTC. Amino acids: CAISESLDSPYNEQFF.

This clone was observed a few times. The chain has TRBV6-6 and TRBJ1-2; possible D gene TRBD1, 5 bases. Germline V gives CDR1 MNHNY, CDR2 SVGAGI (reference sequence). Between the trimmed V and J ends, which lost 4 bases and 5 bases, there was a span of 14 bases. This CDR3 contains 14 residues. CDR3 region: CASSFGEAGYGYTF. For the CDR3, the DNA is TGTGCCAGCAGTTTCGGGGAGGCAGGGTATGGCTACACCTTC.

This clone turned up a few times. This chain uses TRBV18 with TRBJ2-7; 8 nucleotides line up with TRBD1. The V segment lost 2 bases and the J segment 7 bases; nucleotides outside the gene matches: 7. The CDR3 contains 14 residues. Germline V lookup: CDR1 KGHSH, CDR2 LQKENI. CDR3: CASSPADRGPEQYF. As DNA, the CDR3 is TGTGCCAGCTCACCAGCCGACAGGGGACCTGAGCAGTACTTC.

This clone has just a few counts. This chain links TRBV28 with TRBJ2-3; TRBD2 matches 9 bases. J lost 4 bases, V lost 5 bases, and 4 bases had no gene match. This CDR3 is 14 amino acids long. CDR1 is MDHEN, CDR2 SYDVKM, per germline. CDR3 in DNA: TGTGCCAGCAGTAATAGCGGGAGTTCAGATACGCAGTATTTT. Amino acids: CASSNSGSSDTQYF.

This clone has only a few counts. The chain is built from TRBV11-2 and TRBJ2-5, with TRBD2 as a possible D gene (7 bases). Germline loops: CDR1 SGHAT, CDR2 FQNNGV. V lost 5 bases and J 5 bases, leaving 18 bases between the germline ends. This CDR3 spans 15 amino acids. The DNA for the CDR3 is TGTGCCAGCAGCACCCCCCGGGGGGCGAGGGAGACCCAGTACTTC. Translation gives CASSTPRGARETQYF. The whole variable domain, filled in from reference TRBV11-2 and TRBJ2-5, reads EAGVAQSPRYKIIEKRQSVAFWCNPISGHATLYWYQQILGQGPKLLIQFQNNGVVDDSQLPKDRFSAERLKGVDSTLKIQPAKLEDSAVYLCASSTPRGARETQYFGPGTRLLVL.

This chain joins TRBV7-2 and TRBJ2-1, with TRBD2 identical over 9 bases. The V segment lost 8 bases and the J segment 5 bases; nucleotides outside the gene matches: 13. The CDR3 is 16 residues long. Germline CDR1 SGHTA, CDR2 FQGNSA. The CDR3 region has the DNA TGTGCCAGCGGCATAGCCAGCGGGAGGCGAAACAATGAGCAGTTCTTC. This gives the protein CASGIASGRRNNEQFF. Complete variable domain (other parts from reference TRBV7-2 and TRBJ2-1): GAGVSQSPSNKVTEKGKDVELRCDPISGHTALYWYRQSLGQGLEFLIYFQGNSAPDKSGLPSDRFSAERTGGSVSTLTIQRTQQEDSAVYLCASGIASGRRNNEQFFGPGTRLTVL.

The V and J genes are TRBV28 and TRBJ2-3; perhaps TRBD2 as D (5 bases). From germline, CDR1 is MDHEN and CDR2 SYDVKM. The V gene lost 4 bases and the J gene lost 11 bases, with 13 bases spanning the gap. The CDR3 contains 12 residues. The CDR3 DNA reads as TGTGCCAGCAGTTCCGGGATCCTCAGGCAGTATTTT. Its translation is CASSSGILRQYF. The whole variable domain, remainder taken from reference TRBV28 and TRBJ2-3, is DVKVTQSSRYLVKRTGEKVFLECVQDMDHENMFWYRQDPGLGLRLIYFSYDVKMKEKGDIPEGYSVSREKKERFSLILESASTNQTSMYLCASSSGILRQYFGPGTRLTVL.

This chain uses TRBV5-4 with TRBJ2-1, with 9 bases matching TRBD1. This CDR3 contains 15 residues. The V gene end was trimmed by 6 bases and the J gene end by 9 bases; junction bases not matched to a gene: 13. The V gene's germline CDR1 is SGHNT and CDR2 YYREEE (reference sequence). The CDR3 bases are TGTGCCAGCACCCTTTCGAGGACAGGGGTTAGTGAGCAGTTCTTC. The encoded protein is CASTLSRTGVSEQFF.

The V and J genes are TRBV5-6 and TRBJ2-6; TRBD1 agrees at 7 bases. The V gene's germline CDR1 is SGHDT and CDR2 YYEEEE. The V and J ends lost 3 bases and 0 bases, in that order; junction bases with no gene match: 9. The CDR3 is made up of 18 amino acids. The CDR3 nucleotides read TGTGCCAGCAGCTCTTTTGGACAGGTGAACTCTGGGGCCAACGTCCTGACTTTC. Encoded protein: CASSSFGQVNSGANVLTF.

This rearrangement joins TRBV7-2 to TRBJ1-2; possible D gene TRBD1, 5 bases. The CDR3 totals 17 residues. V was cut by 1 base and J by 4 bases, with 19 bases left in between. Germline CDR1 and CDR2: SGHTA and FQGNSA. For the CDR3, the DNA is TGTGCCAGCAGCTTAGGGGGGACGGGGGGAGTAGGCTATGGCTACACCTTC. Translation: CASSLGGTGGVGYGYTF.

The sample holds a few counts of this clone. The chain combines TRBV19 with TRBJ2-3, with unresolved D. CDR1 is LNHDA, CDR2 SQIVND, per germline (reference sequence). V lost 10 bases and J lost 3, with 17 bases in between. This CDR3 is built from 14 residues. For the CDR3, the DNA is TGTGCCACCCAAAGAGGCATTAGGACAGATACGCAGTATTTT. It encodes CATQRGIRTDTQYF.

In its sample, this clone was seen a few times. V and J are TRBV28 and TRBJ1-5; 7 bases are a match to TRBD1. Trimming removed 5 bases from V and 3 bases from J; junction bases left unmatched: 7. This CDR3 comprises 15 residues. Looked up from germline, CDR1 is MDHEN and CDR2 is SYDVKM. In DNA, the CDR3 is TGTGCCAGCAGTCGACGGACAGGTGCCAATCAGCCCCAGCATTTT. This sequence encodes CASSRRTGANQPQHF.

CDR3 sequence reads: CAIGRGRTYEQYF. DNA for the CDR3: TGTGCCATCGGTAGGGGCAGAACCTACGAGCAGTACTTC. J is TRBJ2-7 and V is TRBV10-3; D possibly corresponds to TRBD1 (5 bases). Trimming shortened V by 8 bases and J by 2 bases, and 13 bases separated the two germline ends. Germline values: CDR1 ENHRY, CDR2 SYGVKD. The CDR3 runs 13 residues.

Only a few counts were recorded for this clone. V and J are TRBV5-1 and TRBJ1-1, with D uncertain. Trimming removed 0 bases from V and 1 base from J, with 7 bases in between. The CDR3 extends over 14 amino acids. Germline assignment: CDR1 SGHRS and CDR2 YFSETQ. CDR3 amino acids: CASSLVSRNTEAFF. As DNA, the CDR3 is TGCGCCAGCAGCTTGGTTAGCAGGAACACTGAAGCTTTCTTT.

This sequence joins TRBV30 and TRBJ2-3, with TRBD2 matching over 11 bases. Looked up from germline, CDR1 is GTSNPN and CDR2 is SVGIG (reference sequence). After removal of 0 bases from V and 12 bases from J, the junction contained 8 bases not matched to a gene. The CDR3 is 14 residues long. CDR3 in amino acids: CAWSVVLAGGPQYF. Written as DNA, the CDR3 is TGTGCCTGGAGTGTAGTTTTAGCGGGAGGGCCACAGTATTTT.

This clone was counted a few times. V gene TRBV5-6 combines with J gene TRBJ2-6, with D maybe TRBD2 (6 bases). This CDR3 has 17 residues. V dropped 2 bases and J dropped 0 bases, with 12 bases sitting between them. CDR1 and CDR2 (germline): SGHDT, YYEEEE. As DNA, the CDR3 is TGTGCCAGCAGCTTCGGGGGAAAATACTCTGGGGCCAACGTCCTGACTTTC. Protein sequence: CASSFGGKYSGANVLTF.

The CDR3 loop is CASRAPGPPYEQYF. The CDR3 DNA is TGTGCCAGCAGGGCCCCGGGTCCACCCTACGAGCAGTACTTC. This sequence joins TRBV28 and TRBJ2-7; D remains ambiguous. Germline V CDR1 and CDR2: MDHEN, SYDVKM. The CDR3 has 14 residues. Trimming shortened V by 6 bases and J by 2 bases, and 14 bases separated the two germline ends.

This clone was observed a handful of times. The chain recombines TRBV19 with TRBJ1-4; D perhaps matches TRBD1 (5 bases). The CDR3 runs 14 residues. Trimming took 4 bases from V and 8 from J, leaving 14 bases between them. CDR1 is LNHDA, CDR2 SQIVND, per germline (reference sequence). CDR3 coding DNA: TGTGCCAGTAGTAGGGGACTACACGACGAAAAACTGTTTTTT. It specifies CASSRGLHDEKLFF.

A few counts support this clone. V usage is TRBV5-1 and J usage is TRBJ2-2, with 10 bases matching TRBD2. V lost 4 bases and J lost 6; bases outside the gene matches: 24. Germline V gene data show CDR1 as SGHRS and CDR2 as YFSETQ. This CDR3 contains 21 residues. CDR3 DNA sequence: TGCGCCAGCAGCCGAAGCGCAGCGGGTAGCGGGAGGATAGTTGACGCCGGGGAGCTGTTTTTT. This sequence encodes CASSRSAAGSGRIVDAGELFF.

This clone was detected only a few times. J is TRBJ2-7 and V is TRBV10-3; 8 bases fit TRBD2. The germline V gene has CDR1 ENHRY and CDR2 SYGVKD. CDR3 length equals 15 residues. Unmatched junction bases numbered 10, after V lost 7 bases and J lost 2 bases. CDR3 region: CAITAETSGTYEQYF. The DNA for the CDR3 is TGTGCCATCACCGCAGAAACTAGCGGAACCTACGAGCAGTACTTC.

In this sample, this clone turned up a few times. This sequence joins TRBV7-2 and TRBJ2-1; 10 bases agree with TRBD1. The CDR3 length is 14 residues. Looked up from germline, CDR1 is SGHTA and CDR2 is FQGNSA. V shed 5 bases, J shed 6 bases, and the junction held 4 bases outside the gene matches. For the CDR3, the DNA is TGTGCCAGCAGCCGACAGGGGGCGGTCAATGAGCAGTTCTTC. Its protein product is CASSRQGAVNEQFF. The full variable domain, rest sourced from reference TRBV7-2 and TRBJ2-1, is GAGVSQSPSNKVTEKGKDVELRCDPISGHTALYWYRQSLGQGLEFLIYFQGNSAPDKSGLPSDRFSAERTGGSVSTLTIQRTQQEDSAVYLCASSRQGAVNEQFFGPGTRLTVL.

The rearrangement uses TRBV18 and TRBJ1-5, with 10 bases lining up with TRBD1. The CDR3 spans 15 residues. The germline CDR1 and CDR2 sequences are KGHSH and LQKENI. V lost 3 bases and J lost 5; bases outside the gene matches: 4. The CDR3 region has the DNA TGTGCCAGCTCACCGCCGGGACAGGGGCATCAGCCCCAGCATTTT. It specifies CASSPPGQGHQPQHF. The full variable domain, its missing parts supplied by reference TRBV18 and TRBJ1-5, is NAGVMQNPRHLVRRRGQEARLRCSPMKGHSHVYWYRQLPEEGLKFMVYLQKENIIDESGMPKERFSAEFPKEGPSILRIQQVVRGDSAAYFCASSPPGQGHQPQHFGDGTRLSIL.

Written as DNA, the CDR3 is TGTGCCAGCAGCTTGGACGTACAAGCCTCAGGGGGAGACACTGAAGCTTTCTTT. Translation gives CASSLDVQASGGDTEAFF. The chain couples TRBV5-5 to TRBJ1-1, with 7 positions matching TRBD1. This CDR3 is 18 amino acids long. Germline loops: CDR1 SGHKS, CDR2 YYEKEE (reference sequence). With V trimmed by 0 bases and J by 3 bases, 14 bases remained unmatched. Looking up the rest from reference TRBV5-5 and TRBJ1-1 gives the full variable domain: DAGVTQSPTHLIKTRGQQVTLRCSPISGHKSVSWYQQVLGQGPQFIFQYYEKEERGRGNFPDRFSARQFPNYSSELNVNALLLGDSALYLCASSLDVQASGGDTEAFFGQGTRLTVV.

This clone came up a few times. The chain is built from TRBV18 and TRBJ2-7; maybe TRBD1 (5 bases). V shed 2 bases and J shed 6 bases, with 11 bases lying between them. CDR1 and CDR2 (germline): KGHSH, LQKENI. The CDR3 spans 13 residues. The CDR3 DNA sequence: TGTGCCAGCTCACCAGGCAGGGCTCTCGAGCAGTACTTC. This translates into CASSPGRALEQYF.

The chain links TRBV2 to TRBJ1-6; D is undetermined. CDR3 length: 13 residues. Germline V lookup: CDR1 SNHLY, CDR2 FYNNEI. V lost 3 bases and J 9 bases, leaving 9 bases between the germline ends. The CDR3 sequence is CASSELFSSPLHF. CDR3 DNA sequence: TGTGCCAGCAGTGAGTTATTTAGTTCACCCCTCCACTTT.

The rearrangement links TRBV30 to TRBJ1-6; the match to TRBD1 covers 11 bases. Trimming at V came to 3 bases and at J to 7 bases, leaving 2 bases not matched to a gene. Germline V CDR1 and CDR2: GTSNPN, SVGIG (reference sequence). CDR3 length: 14 residues. CDR3 coding DNA: TGTGCCTGGAGGGGACAGGGGGGAAATTCACCCCTCCACTTT. The encoded protein is CAWRGQGGNSPLHF.